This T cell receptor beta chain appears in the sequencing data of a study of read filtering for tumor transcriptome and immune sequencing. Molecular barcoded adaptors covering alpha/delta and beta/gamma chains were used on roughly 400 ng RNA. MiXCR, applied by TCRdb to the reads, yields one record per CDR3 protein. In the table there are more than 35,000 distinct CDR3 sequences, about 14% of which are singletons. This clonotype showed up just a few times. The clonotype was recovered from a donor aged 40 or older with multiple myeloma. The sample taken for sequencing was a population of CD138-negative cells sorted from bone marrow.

Written as DNA, the CDR3 is TGTGCCAGCAATGAAGGGAGTTGGAGCGAGCAGTACTTC. Its translation is CASNEGSWSEQYF. V is TRBV28 and J is TRBJ2-7, with D perhaps matching TRBD2 (5 bases). CDR1 and CDR2 (germline): MDHEN, SYDVKM. V shed 7 bases and J shed 6 bases, with 16 bases lying between them. This CDR3 has 13 residues. Drawing the rest from reference TRBV28 and TRBJ2-7, the complete variable domain is DVKVTQSSRYLVKRTGEKVFLECVQDMDHENMFWYRQDPGLGLRLIYFSYDVKMKEKGDIPEGYSVSREKKERFSLILESASTNQTSMYLCASNEGSWSEQYFGPGTRLTVT.